The TCR beta chain under discussion was sequenced for a study of blood T cell repertoires in COVID-19. The CDR3 runs to 16 residues. Germline V CDR1 and CDR2: MNHEY, SVGAGI. The J segment lost 5 bases and the V segment lost 4 bases, leaving 7 bases of the junction unmatched. Repertoires were generated with immunoSEQ multiplex PCR, while TCRdb's copy carries only in-frame clones and drops some. Among some 170,000 clones listed, 80% to 85% were seen once. The chain combines TRBV6-5 with TRBJ2-1, with 11 bases matching TRBD2. Sequencing used peripheral blood. The sequence was obtained from a woman aged 40 to 55 with COVID-19, enrolled during active disease. The CDR3 nucleotides read TGTGCCAGCAGTTTCTTAGCGGGAGGGCTGAACAATGAGCAGTTCTTC. It is translated as CASSFLAGGLNNEQFF.